This note documents a single TCR beta chain sequence. Its antigen remains unknown. Only in-frame clones appear in the TCRdb table, and some are missing; sequencing was by immunoSEQ multiplex PCR. The repertoire holds approximately 74,000 clones, with around four fifths as singletons. The CDR3 loop spans 15 amino acids. J was trimmed by 3 bases and V by 2 bases; bases with no gene match: 4. Germline V gene lookup returns CDR1 MNHNS and CDR2 SASEGT. Systemic immunosuppression or autoimmune disease history was grounds to exclude patients. This sample is drawn from a study of OX40 agonist ivuxolimab in advanced cancers. Study as a whole: Ivuxolimab doses were 0.01, 0.1, 0.3, 1.5, 3 or 10 mg/kg every 2 weeks. Those treated in dose escalation had hepatocellular carcinoma, melanoma, renal cell cancer or head and neck cancer.

Study conclusions and caveats: The study observed clonal expansion of CD4+ and CD8+ blood T cells by week 6 at 0.1 to 3.0 mg/kg.

The chain uses TRBV6-1 and TRBJ2-1, with 7 bases fitting TRBD2. This TCR came from an adult with an advanced solid tumor such as melanoma, head and neck, liver or kidney cancer. The sample here was CD4+ or CD8+ T cells sorted from blood, taken in a trial of the OX40 agonist ivuxolimab. The DNA for the CDR3 is TGTGCCAGCAGTGAACTGGGGGGGAACTACAATGAGCAGTTCTTC. This translates into CASSELGGNYNEQFF.